This T cell receptor (beta chain) was sequenced in a study of T cells expressing NK-cell markers. Overall study context: From sorted CD3+CD56+NKG2C+, CD3+CD56+NKG2C- and CD3+CD56-NKG2C+ T cells came the TCR beta repertoires.

General study results and limits: Dominant NKG2C+ clonotypes in roughly 6 donors made up about 1.0-7.5% of CD8+ T cells.

The CDR3 runs 17 residues. Of note for this clonotype: What it binds is unknown.

With UMIs, 5'RACE template switching was used to make TCR beta cDNA. TCRdb reanalyzed the 5' RACE reads and collapses them to one entry per CDR3 protein, without DNA. The sample totals about 300,000 distinct CDR3 sequences. This chain connects TRBV12-3 or TRBV12-4 to TRBJ2-5; the D call of TRBD2 rests on TCRdb alone, since no DNA is present to check it. The source of this sequence is a woman between 18 and 70 years old in good health. Material for sequencing was blood T cells: a sorted CD56 or NKG2C T cell subset, CD4+ or CD8+ T cells, or bulk PBMC T cells (not recorded which). CDR3 protein: CASSFRTSGPGQETQYF.